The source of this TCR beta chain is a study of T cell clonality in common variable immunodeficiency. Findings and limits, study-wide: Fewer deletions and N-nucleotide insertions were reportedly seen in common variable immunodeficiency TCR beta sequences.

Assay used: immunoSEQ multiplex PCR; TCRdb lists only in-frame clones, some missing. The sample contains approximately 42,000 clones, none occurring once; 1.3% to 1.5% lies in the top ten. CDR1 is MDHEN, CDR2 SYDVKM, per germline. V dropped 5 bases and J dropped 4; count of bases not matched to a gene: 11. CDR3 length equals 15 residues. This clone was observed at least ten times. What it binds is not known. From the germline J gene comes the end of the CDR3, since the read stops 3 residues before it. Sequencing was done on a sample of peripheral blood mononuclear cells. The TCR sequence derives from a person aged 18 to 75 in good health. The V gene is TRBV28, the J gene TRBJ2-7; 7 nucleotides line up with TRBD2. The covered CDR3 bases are TGTGCCAGCAGTACCTCCAGCGGGAACCTATACGAG. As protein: CASSTSSGNLYE. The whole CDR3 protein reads CASSTSSGNLYEQYF.